The 10 T cell receptor beta chains reported below all come from one sample, sequenced in a study of blood T cell repertoires in COVID-19. Sequenced by immunoSEQ multiplex PCR; TCRdb stores in-frame clones only, minus some. The sample holds about 310,000 clones; 85% to 90% are singletons and the top ten take under 3.5%. The material sequenced was peripheral blood. The receptors here all came from a woman in her twenties or thirties with COVID-19, enrolled during active disease.

The chain uses TRBV7-9 and TRBJ2-1, with 9 bases aligning to TRBD1. J lost 7 bases, V lost 5 bases, and 9 bases had no gene match. Germline CDR1 is SEHNR and CDR2 is FQNEAQ (reference sequence). This CDR3 has 15 residues. This CDR3 reads CASSGGQGSPNEQFF. The DNA for the CDR3 is TGTGCCAGCAGCGGGGGACAGGGTAGTCCTAATGAGCAGTTCTTC.

Turning to this clone: The same CDR3 also results from other DNA sequences found in this sample. The chain combines TRBV28 with TRBJ2-1, with TRBD2 matching 7 bases. V was clipped by 4 bases and J by 0 bases; unmatched bases: 6. Germline-derived CDR1 and CDR2 are MDHEN and SYDVKM. The CDR3 runs to 16 residues. The CDR3: CASSSLAASSYNEQFF. The DNA for the CDR3 is TGTGCCAGCAGTTCCCTAGCGGCAAGCTCCTACAATGAGCAGTTCTTC.

This chain uses TRBV27 with TRBJ1-1, with D unclear. V was trimmed by 1 base and J by 1 base, leaving 4 bases between them. Germline CDR1 MNHEY, CDR2 SMNVEV (reference sequence). This CDR3 is 13 amino acids long. The CDR3 spells CASSLYRNTEAFF. CDR3 DNA: TGTGCCAGCAGTTTATACAGGAACACTGAAGCTTTCTTT.

This clone occurred a few times. As DNA, the CDR3 is TGTGCCAGCAGTCCCCCGCTAAACACCGGGGAGCTGTTTTTT. Encoded protein: CASSPPLNTGELFF. This chain links TRBV28 with TRBJ2-2; D is uncertain. The ends were cut back, 5 bases at V and 2 bases at J, with 9 bases in the middle. The germline CDR1 and CDR2 sequences are MDHEN and SYDVKM. There are 14 residues in the CDR3.

The chain joins TRBV18 to TRBJ1-1; unclear D gene. Germline CDR1 reads KGHSH; CDR2 reads LQKENI. Trimming took off 3 bases at V and 1 base at J, with 9 bases between the two ends. This CDR3 contains 14 residues. For the CDR3, the DNA is TGTGCCAGCTCACCTCCGAGGGCGAACACTGAAGCTTTCTTT. It specifies CASSPPRANTEAFF.

The chain is built from TRBV9 and TRBJ1-6; TRBD1 agrees at 8 bases. The CDR3 sequence is 15 residues long. J was trimmed by 3 bases and V by 3 bases; bases with no gene match: 2. Germline assignment: CDR1 SGDLS and CDR2 YYNGEE. DNA for the CDR3: TGTGCCAGCAGCGGGACAGGGAACTATAATTCACCCCTCCACTTT. Translation gives CASSGTGNYNSPLHF.

This clone was seen only a few times. The chain is built from TRBV11-2 and TRBJ2-7; 13 bases match TRBD2. The CDR3 extends over 17 amino acids. Germline V gene data show CDR1 as SGHAT and CDR2 as FQNNGV. The ends lost 4 bases at V and 1 base at J; junction bases unmatched: 7. CDR3 in DNA: TGTGCCAGCAGCTCGGGACTAGCGGGACTCGGTTCCTACGAGCAGTACTTC. It is translated as CASSSGLAGLGSYEQYF.

J is TRBJ1-5 and V is TRBV7-7; weak D call: TRBD1 (5 bases). This CDR3 has 13 residues. Between the trimmed V and J ends, which lost 5 bases and 3 bases, there was a span of 8 bases. CDR1 and CDR2 (germline): SSHAT, FNYEAQ (reference sequence). This CDR3 is CASSPGFNQPQHF. In nucleotides, the CDR3 is TGTGCCAGCAGCCCAGGGTTCAATCAGCCCCAGCATTTT.

This chain uses TRBV6-5 with TRBJ2-1; 8 bases are a match to TRBD1. The CDR3 loop spans 15 amino acids. The ends lost 7 bases at V and 8 bases at J; junction bases unmatched: 13. Germline-derived CDR1 and CDR2 are MNHEY and SVGAGI. The CDR3 loop is CASKQGTGAVDEQFF. Here the CDR3 DNA reads TGTGCCAGCAAGCAAGGGACAGGCGCTGTCGATGAGCAGTTCTTC.

The V and J genes are TRBV21-1 and TRBJ2-5; the tabulated D call, TRBD2, remains unverified against the DNA. TRBV21-1 is classified as a pseudogene. The CDR3 is 14 residues long. The CDR3 nucleotides are TGTGCCAGCAGCGGACTAGAGGAGAAGGAGACCCAGTACTTC. Amino acids: CASSGLEEKETQYF.